The clone carrying this TCR beta chain showed up just a few times. The sample originates from a study of T-cell memory formation after mild COVID-19. CDR3 length: 12 residues. V was trimmed by 5 bases and J by 2 bases, leaving 7 bases between them. Germline V gene lookup returns CDR1 SEHNR and CDR2 FQNEAQ (reference sequence). cDNA libraries for TCR alpha and TCR beta, carrying sample barcodes and UMIs, came from 5'RACE with constant-segment primers. MiXCR was run by TCRdb on the 5' RACE reads, yielding one entry per CDR3 protein. Of hundreds of thousands of distinct CDR3 sequences in the sample, approximately 14% are singletons; the top ten hold around a fifth.

This sequence was found in a man aged 18-30 years who had mild COVID-19 (a few samples of this study predate the infection). Cell type and time point are not known. The sequencing sample was made of PBMCs or a T cell subset sorted from them (not recorded which). The chain employs TRBV7-9 and TRBJ2-7; tentative D call: TRBD2 (5 bases). Here the CDR3 reads CASSHGTYEQYF. CDR3 nucleotides: TGTGCCAGCAGCCACGGGACCTACGAGCAGTACTTC.